The present entry profiles one TCR beta chain with its context. It has no known antigen specificity. No qualities accompany the bases; no much larger clone lies one base away. With a median age of approximately 56 years (range roughly 21-75) and around 50% female, the healthy controls consisted of about 21 blood donors whose buffy coats were used. CD4+ and CD8+ cells were isolated by positive magnetic bead selection on an AutoMACS, and purity was checked by flow cytometry. Peripheral blood mononuclear cells were obtained using density gradient separation with Ficoll-Paque PLUS. Using Nucleospin Tissue or Tissue XS kits, DNA was extracted from CD4-enriched, CD8-enriched or PBMC samples, with quantification by a Qubit 2.0 fluorometer. This sample is part of a study of somatic mutations in cytotoxic T cells in rheumatoid arthritis (dated by TCRdb to about 2017). Background for the entire study: Some T-cell populations stained with V beta antibodies were sorted by flow on a FACSAria II or Sony SH800 to nearly 100% purity, with sorted V beta1+ cells additionally subjected to TCRB sequencing. To characterize clonality, the study used TCRB deep sequencing while asking whether somatic mutations are carried by expanded CD8+ T-cell clones in newly diagnosed, untreated rheumatoid arthritis. TCRB deep sequencing covered about 60 patients with rheumatoid arthritis along with 20 healthy controls. The median ages of the patient and control groups were essentially identical. Study-level results and caveats: In about an eighth of the roughly 65 patients the largest CD8+ clone exceeded 20% of CD8+ cells, and several identical CD8+ TCRB sequences were shared between blood and synovial fluid. It was unknown which antigens the expanded CD8+ clones targeted, and their absence from virus-specific databases did not exclude viral specificity. No adjustment for multiple comparisons was made for the slight TRBV07 underrepresentation in patients. CD8+ T-cell clonality did not differ significantly between rheumatoid arthritis patients and age-matched healthy controls. CD8+ clonality increased with age in patients (Spearman r ≈ 0.5) but not in healthy controls.

Trimming at the junction amounts to 5 bases on V and 8 bases on J, and the germline ends lie 12 bases apart. Its CDR3 holds 12 amino acids, cysteine through phenylalanine. Just CDR3 DNA is preserved here, 36 bases in frame from base 1. The germline V gene sets CDR1 to SGHVS and CDR2 to FQNEAQ. Genomic DNA underwent TCRB CDR3 sequencing using the immunoSEQ assay. On the study's bioinformatics: Only productive TCRB rearrangements were included in the analyses. A clone was defined by a unique TCRB CDR3 sequence, and clonality was computed as a productive clonality index based on Shannon entropy. Repertoire overlap between two samples was calculated from the template counts of each clone relative to total templates per sample. Flow cytometry-measured V-gene usage correlated with V-gene usage from TCRB sequencing, with a Spearman r of less than 0.65. In TCRdb, the immuneACCESS table is reduced to in-frame sequences with V and J assigned. These tables do not hold every clone; where another copy was compared, an unresolved V gene accounts for under half, and the others remain unexplained. V and J calls and clone size are those listed in that table; D and trimming were worked out from the DNA. The sample data list more than 35,000 clones, and approximately 80% of these were observed just once. Clones ranked in the top ten supply roughly 3.2% of the sample.

In this chain, TRBV7-8 is recombined with TRBJ1-1; the best D guess is TRBD1, with 6 bases matching. This TCR derives from a man aged 35 to 55 in good health. The material sequenced was CD8+ T cells sorted from blood. The CDR3 reads CASSQTGTEAFF. DNA sequence: TGTGCCAGCAGCCAAACCGGGACAGAAGCTTTCTTT.